The 17 T cell receptor beta chains given below trace back to one sample, sequenced in a study of blood T cell repertoires in COVID-19. Only in-frame clones appear in the TCRdb table, and some are missing; sequencing was by immunoSEQ multiplex PCR. The data contain 200,000 to 250,000 clones, 70% to 85% of them singletons. The source material was PBMCs or T cells enriched from blood (not recorded which). The origin of the receptors is a woman aged 55 to 70 who had recovered from COVID-19.

A word on this clone: A junction end diverges from the germline sequence, so it may reflect a read error. This rearrangement joins TRBV18 to TRBJ1-1; possibly TRBD1 for D (5 bases). The CDR3 runs 13 residues. Germline CDR1 reads KGHSH; CDR2 reads LQKENI. CDR3 sequence: CASSPPNWTGGYF. The CDR3 region has the DNA TGTGCCAGCTCACCACCGAACTGGACGGGGGGGTACTTT.

J is TRBJ2-2 and V is TRBV19; 9 nucleotides line up with TRBD1. The CDR3 loop spans 15 amino acids. J lost 6 bases, V lost 3 bases, and 5 bases had no gene match. Per germline, CDR1 LNHDA and CDR2 SQIVND (reference sequence). The DNA of the CDR3 is TGTGCCAGTAGTATCGCCCGGGACAGGGCCGGGGAGCTGTTTTTT. Translation: CASSIARDRAGELFF.

The chain recombines TRBV20-1 with TRBJ2-7, with 9 bases aligning to TRBD2. Germline CDR1 reads DFQATT; CDR2 reads SNEGSKA (reference sequence). The CDR3 sequence is 13 residues long. V trimming: 3 bases; J trimming: 4 bases; junction bases outside the gene matches: 4. CDR3 region: CSASGTSLYEQYF. The CDR3, as DNA: TGCAGTGCTAGTGGGACTAGCCTGTACGAGCAGTACTTC.

The chain uses TRBV4-3 and TRBJ2-5; the D is unclear. Deletions cut 3 bases from V and 5 bases from J, with 13 bases between. CDR3 length equals 14 residues. Germline lookup yields CDR1 LGHNA and CDR2 YSLEER. CDR3 sequence: CASSQTRNGETQYF. The CDR3 coding sequence is TGCGCCAGCAGCCAGACGAGGAATGGGGAGACCCAGTACTTC.

The chain combines TRBV7-3 with TRBJ2-3; no clear D gene. V lost 2 bases and J 1 base, leaving 13 bases between the germline ends. Germline V CDR1 and CDR2: SGHTA, FQGTGA. The CDR3 consists of 16 residues. The CDR3 DNA follows: TGTGCCAGCAGCTTAGGCCTGACTGCTGGCACAGATACGCAGTATTTT. Its translation: CASSLGLTAGTDTQYF.

This clone occurred once. The CDR3 sequence: CASSFPRGGELFF. In nucleotides, the CDR3 is TGCGCCAGCAGTTTCCCCCGGGGCGGGGAGCTGTTTTTT. The gene calls are TRBV10-2 and TRBJ2-2; perhaps TRBD2 as D (5 bases). Germline V gene sequence: CDR1 WSHSY, CDR2 SAAADI. V was shortened by 5 bases and J by 7 bases, with 11 bases between the two germline ends. The CDR3 is made up of 13 amino acids.

This clone was counted once. The chain combines TRBV11-2 with TRBJ1-1; 7 bases map to TRBD1. Germline V gives CDR1 SGHAT, CDR2 FQNNGV. V shed 6 bases, J shed 1 base, and the junction held 11 bases outside the gene matches. The length of the CDR3 is 16 residues. The chain's CDR3 is CASRSGGMVGNTEAFF. The CDR3, as DNA: TGTGCCAGCAGATCAGGGGGAATGGTTGGGAACACTGAAGCTTTCTTT.

This chain connects TRBV7-2 to TRBJ1-4, with a possible D match to TRBD1 (5 bases). The V gene's germline CDR1 is SGHTA and CDR2 FQGNSA. With 6 bases removed from V and 0 bases from J, the gap between germline ends came to 8 bases. The CDR3 extends over 14 amino acids. The CDR3 DNA follows: TGTGCCAGCAGGACAGCCCCAACTAATGAAAAACTGTTTTTT. Translating it yields CASRTAPTNEKLFF.

CDR3 coding DNA: TGTGCCAGCTCACCACGACAGGATGTGGATGGCTACACCTTC. Protein: CASSPRQDVDGYTF. The V call is TRBV18, the J call TRBJ1-2; TRBD1 might be the D (6 bases). Trimming stripped 1 base from V and 6 bases from J, with 12 bases between. The length of the CDR3 is 14 residues. Germline V gene lookup returns CDR1 KGHSH and CDR2 LQKENI. Based on the CDR3 plus reference TRBV18 and TRBJ1-2, the full variable domain is NAGVMQNPRHLVRRRGQEARLRCSPMKGHSHVYWYRQLPEEGLKFMVYLQKENIIDESGMPKERFSAEFPKEGPSILRIQQVVRGDSAAYFCASSPRQDVDGYTFGSGTRLTVV.

This sequence joins TRBV27 and TRBJ1-5; maybe TRBD1 (6 bases). Trimming left V 1 base short and J 6 bases short, with 22 bases between. The germline CDR1 and CDR2 sequences are MNHEY and SMNVEV (reference sequence). The CDR3 consists of 18 residues. Written as DNA, the CDR3 is TGTGCCAGCAGTTTATACGGCAGGGAGGGGGGAAAGGGTCAGCCCCAGCATTTT. This sequence encodes CASSLYGREGGKGQPQHF.

This clone was seen a few times. The chain couples TRBV6-5 to TRBJ1-4; the D is unclear. CDR1 is MNHEY, CDR2 SVGAGI, per germline. The CDR3 is 12 residues long. V lost 7 bases to trimming and J lost 7 bases, with 10 bases between them. The CDR3 DNA sequence: TGTGCCAGCAACGGAGTAGGTGAAAAACTGTTTTTT. As protein: CASNGVGEKLFF.

This chain connects TRBV10-1 to TRBJ2-1; tentative D call: TRBD1 (6 bases). Trimming left V 3 bases short and J 4 bases short, with 13 bases between. The germline gives CDR1 WNHNN, CDR2 SYGVQD (reference sequence). CDR3 length: 15 residues. CDR3 protein: CASSDQQGPYNEQFF. CDR3 sequence (DNA): TGCGCCAGCAGTGACCAACAGGGACCTTACAATGAGCAGTTCTTC.

The V call is TRBV11-1, the J call TRBJ1-1; unclear D gene. This CDR3 is built from 13 residues. Between the trimmed V and J ends, which lost 1 base and 3 bases, there was a span of 6 bases. Germline assignment: CDR1 SGHAT and CDR2 FQDESV (reference sequence). The CDR3 DNA is TGTGCCAGCAGCTTAGACAGAGACACTGAAGCTTTCTTT. It is translated as CASSLDRDTEAFF.

The chain recombines TRBV4-2 with TRBJ1-5; 12 nucleotides align to TRBD1. With 1 base clipped from V and 7 bases from J, the junction kept 20 bases outside the gene matches. CDR1 and CDR2 (germline): LGHNA, YNFKEQ. The length of the CDR3 is 21 residues. The CDR3 is CASSQVQTPGQGAWMRQPQHF. The DNA for the CDR3 is TGTGCCAGCAGCCAAGTCCAGACTCCGGGACAGGGGGCGTGGATGCGACAGCCCCAGCATTTT.

V and J are TRBV19 and TRBJ1-1; the D is unclear. This CDR3 is 13 amino acids long. Germline V gene data show CDR1 as LNHDA and CDR2 as SQIVND (reference sequence). Deletions cut 6 bases from V and 0 bases from J, with 8 bases between. In DNA form, the CDR3 reads TGTGCCAGTAGACTGGGCGTGAACACTGAAGCTTTCTTT. Its translation: CASRLGVNTEAFF.

This chain links TRBV7-9 with TRBJ1-1; 8 bases align to TRBD1. This CDR3 region has 15 residues. V dropped 3 bases and J dropped 1; count of bases not matched to a gene: 4. Germline V lookup: CDR1 SEHNR, CDR2 FQNEAQ (reference sequence). For the CDR3, the DNA is TGTGCCAGCAGCTTGGCACAGGGGGGGAACACTGAAGCTTTCTTT. Translation gives CASSLAQGGNTEAFF.

This rearrangement joins TRBV12-5 to TRBJ2-1; D perhaps matches TRBD2 (5 bases). The CDR3 extends over 14 amino acids. Trimming took 3 bases from V and 9 from J, leaving 15 bases between them. From germline, CDR1 is LGHNT and CDR2 FRNRAP. CDR3 loop: CASGFLTEGSEQFF. The CDR3 DNA reads as TGTGCTAGTGGTTTTCTCACCGAGGGCTCTGAGCAGTTCTTC.